This entry lists 4 T cell receptor beta chains sequenced from one sample in a study of T cells after somatic rescue of genetic block. The table came from immunoSEQ multiplex PCR; TCRdb's copy has only in-frame clones and leaves some out. The sample has 60,000 to 90,000 clones, about nine tenths seen once. What was sequenced was peripheral blood mononuclear cells (PBMCs). Receptors were obtained from a man aged 30 to 39.

The chain has TRBV10-3 and TRBJ1-6; perhaps TRBD1 as D (5 bases). The CDR3 has 13 residues. V lost 3 bases, J lost 10 bases, and 10 bases lay in between. Germline values: CDR1 ENHRY, CDR2 SYGVKD. Here the CDR3 DNA reads TGTGCCATCAGTGATTCTGGGGACTCACCCCTCCACTTT. Its translation is CAISDSGDSPLHF.

In DNA, the CDR3 is TGTGCCAGCAGCCTCGGCCCCAGATCAGGTTCATACGAGCAGTACTTC. This codes for CASSLGPRSGSYEQYF. The chain combines TRBV7-8 with TRBJ2-7; unclear D gene. There are 16 residues in the CDR3. CDR1 and CDR2 (germline): SGHVS, FQNEAQ. Trimming shortened V by 5 bases and J by 4 bases, and 21 bases separated the two germline ends.

The V gene is TRBV29-1, the J gene TRBJ2-2; D uncertain. The CDR3 is 13 amino acids. Per the germline V gene, CDR1 is SQVTM and CDR2 is ANQGSEA. Deletions cut 1 base from V and 7 bases from J, with 10 bases between. The chain's CDR3 is CSVEGQQHGELFF. The CDR3 DNA is TGCAGCGTTGAAGGTCAGCAGCACGGGGAGCTGTTTTTT.

This chain connects TRBV7-3 to TRBJ2-5; TRBD2 matches 7 bases. CDR1 and CDR2 from the germline V gene are SGHTA and FQGTGA. The CDR3 sequence is 16 residues long. The V segment lost 3 bases and the J segment 1 base; nucleotides outside the gene matches: 8. The CDR3 is CASSFFGRGSQETQYF. The CDR3 region has the DNA TGTGCCAGCAGCTTTTTCGGGCGGGGGTCCCAAGAGACCCAGTACTTC.